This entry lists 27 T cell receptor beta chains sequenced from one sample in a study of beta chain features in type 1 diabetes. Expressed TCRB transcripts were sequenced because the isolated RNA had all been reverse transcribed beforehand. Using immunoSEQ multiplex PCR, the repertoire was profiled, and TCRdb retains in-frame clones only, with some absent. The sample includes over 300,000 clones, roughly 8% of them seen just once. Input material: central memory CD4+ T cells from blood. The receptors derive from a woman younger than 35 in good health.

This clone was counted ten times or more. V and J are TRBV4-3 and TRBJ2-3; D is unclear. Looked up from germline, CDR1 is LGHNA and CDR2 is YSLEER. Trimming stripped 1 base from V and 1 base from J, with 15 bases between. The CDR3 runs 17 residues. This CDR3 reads CASSQGPRAKGTDTQYF. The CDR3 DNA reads TGCGCCAGCAGCCAAGGACCTCGGGCGAAGGGCACAGATACGCAGTATTTT.

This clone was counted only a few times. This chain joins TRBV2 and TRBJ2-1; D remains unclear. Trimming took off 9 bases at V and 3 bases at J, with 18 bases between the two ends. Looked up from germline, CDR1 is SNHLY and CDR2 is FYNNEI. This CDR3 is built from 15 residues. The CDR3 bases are TGTGCCAGTTGCCAAGATTCGAGAGGCTACAATGAGCAGTTCTTC. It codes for CASCQDSRGYNEQFF.

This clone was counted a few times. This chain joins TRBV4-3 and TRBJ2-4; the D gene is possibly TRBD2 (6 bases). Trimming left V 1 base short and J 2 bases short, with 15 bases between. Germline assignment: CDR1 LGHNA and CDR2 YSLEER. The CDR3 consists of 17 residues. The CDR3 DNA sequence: TGCGCCAGCAGCCAAGGACTCCAGGGAGGTACCAAAAACATTCAGTACTTC. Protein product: CASSQGLQGGTKNIQYF.

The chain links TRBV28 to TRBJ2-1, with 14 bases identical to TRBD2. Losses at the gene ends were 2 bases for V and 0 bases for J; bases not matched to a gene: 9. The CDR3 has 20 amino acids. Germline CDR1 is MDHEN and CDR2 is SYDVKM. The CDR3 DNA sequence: TGTGCCAGCAGTTTAGCCGGACTAGCGGGAGGTTCCAGCTCCTACAATGAGCAGTTCTTC. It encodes CASSLAGLAGGSSSYNEQFF.

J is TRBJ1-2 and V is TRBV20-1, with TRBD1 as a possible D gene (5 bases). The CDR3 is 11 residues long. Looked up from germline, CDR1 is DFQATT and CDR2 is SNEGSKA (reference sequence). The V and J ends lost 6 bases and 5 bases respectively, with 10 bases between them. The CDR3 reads CSAPGGYGYTF. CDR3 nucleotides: TGCAGTGCCCCCGGGGGGTATGGCTACACCTTC.

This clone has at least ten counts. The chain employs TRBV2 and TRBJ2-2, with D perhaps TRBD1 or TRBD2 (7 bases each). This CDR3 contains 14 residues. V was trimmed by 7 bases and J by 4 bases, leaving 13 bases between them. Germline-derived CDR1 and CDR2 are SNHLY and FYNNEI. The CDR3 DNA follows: TGTGCCAGCACTGGGAGGGGGCTCACCGGGGAGCTGTTTTTT. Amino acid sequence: CASTGRGLTGELFF.

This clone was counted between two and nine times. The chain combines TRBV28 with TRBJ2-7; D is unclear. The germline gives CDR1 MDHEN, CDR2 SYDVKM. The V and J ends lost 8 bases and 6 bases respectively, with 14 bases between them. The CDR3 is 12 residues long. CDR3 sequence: CASHGVNGEQYF. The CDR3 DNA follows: TGTGCCAGCCATGGGGTTAATGGCGAGCAGTACTTC. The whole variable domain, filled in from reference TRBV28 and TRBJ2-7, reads DVKVTQSSRYLVKRTGEKVFLECVQDMDHENMFWYRQDPGLGLRLIYFSYDVKMKEKGDIPEGYSVSREKKERFSLILESASTNQTSMYLCASHGVNGEQYFGPGTRLTVT.

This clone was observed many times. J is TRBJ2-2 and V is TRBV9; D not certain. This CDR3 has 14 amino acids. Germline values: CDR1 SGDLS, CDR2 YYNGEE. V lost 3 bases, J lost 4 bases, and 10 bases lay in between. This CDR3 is CASSALTGTGELFF. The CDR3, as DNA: TGTGCCAGCAGCGCCCTGACTGGCACCGGGGAGCTGTTTTTT.

The chain's CDR3 is CASSPFTNTGELFF. CDR3 nucleotide sequence: TGTGCCAGCAGCCCATTTACGAACACCGGGGAGCTGTTTTTT. V gene TRBV7-8 combines with J gene TRBJ2-2; D gene ambiguous. Trimming cost V 5 bases and J 0 bases, with 7 bases left between them. CDR3 size: 14 residues. The germline CDR1 and CDR2 sequences are SGHVS and FQNEAQ.

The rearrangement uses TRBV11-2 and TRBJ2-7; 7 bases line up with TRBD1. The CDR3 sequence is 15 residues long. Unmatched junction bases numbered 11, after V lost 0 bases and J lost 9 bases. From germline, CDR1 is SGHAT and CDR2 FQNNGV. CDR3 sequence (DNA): TGTGCCAGCAGCTTAGAGGGTAGCAGGGGGATTGGGCAGTACTTC. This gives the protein CASSLEGSRGIGQYF.

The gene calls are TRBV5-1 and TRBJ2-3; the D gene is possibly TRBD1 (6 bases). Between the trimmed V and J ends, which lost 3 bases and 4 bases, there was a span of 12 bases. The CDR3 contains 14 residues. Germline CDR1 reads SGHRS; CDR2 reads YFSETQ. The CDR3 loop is CASSSRGIADTQYF. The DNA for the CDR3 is TGCGCCAGCAGCTCCAGGGGTATCGCAGATACGCAGTATTTT. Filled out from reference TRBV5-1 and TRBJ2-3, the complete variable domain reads KAGVTQTPRYLIKTRGQQVTLSCSPISGHRSVSWYQQTPGQGLQFLFEYFSETQRNKGNFPGRFSGRQFSNSRSEMNVSTLELGDSALYLCASSSRGIADTQYFGPGTRLTVL.

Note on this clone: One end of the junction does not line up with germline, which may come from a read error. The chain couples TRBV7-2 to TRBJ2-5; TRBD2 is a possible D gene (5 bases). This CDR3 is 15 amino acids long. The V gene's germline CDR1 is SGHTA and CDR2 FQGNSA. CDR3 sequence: CASSQMGARSGTQYF. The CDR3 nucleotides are TGCGCCAGCAGCCAAATGGGAGCTCGATCTGGGACCCAGTACTTC.

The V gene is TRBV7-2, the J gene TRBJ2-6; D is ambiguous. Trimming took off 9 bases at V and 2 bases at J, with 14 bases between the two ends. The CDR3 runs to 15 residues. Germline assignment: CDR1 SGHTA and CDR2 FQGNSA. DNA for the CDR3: TGTGCCAGTAACCGAAGGAAAACTGGGGCCAACGTCCTGACTTTC. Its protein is CASNRRKTGANVLTF.

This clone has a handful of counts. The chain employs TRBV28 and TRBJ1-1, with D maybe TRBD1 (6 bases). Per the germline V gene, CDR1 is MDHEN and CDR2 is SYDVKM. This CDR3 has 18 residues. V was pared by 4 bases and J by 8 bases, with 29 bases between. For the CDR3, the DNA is TGTGCCAGCAGTTCTCCCTCCACCTCAGGGGTTCAAGAAGGGGAAGCTTTCTTT. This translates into CASSSPSTSGVQEGEAFF.

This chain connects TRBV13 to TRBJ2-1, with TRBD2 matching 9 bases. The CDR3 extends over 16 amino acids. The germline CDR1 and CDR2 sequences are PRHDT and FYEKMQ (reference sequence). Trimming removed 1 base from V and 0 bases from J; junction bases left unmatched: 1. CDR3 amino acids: CASSLVSGSSYNEQFF. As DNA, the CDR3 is TGTGCCAGCAGCTTAGTTAGCGGGAGCTCCTACAATGAGCAGTTCTTC.

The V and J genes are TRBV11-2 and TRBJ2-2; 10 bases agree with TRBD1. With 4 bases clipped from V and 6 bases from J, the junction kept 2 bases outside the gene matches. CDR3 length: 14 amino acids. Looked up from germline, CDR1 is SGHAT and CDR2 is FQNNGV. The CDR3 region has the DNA TGTGCCAGCAGCTGGACAGGGGGATCCGGGGAGCTGTTTTTT. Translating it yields CASSWTGGSGELFF.

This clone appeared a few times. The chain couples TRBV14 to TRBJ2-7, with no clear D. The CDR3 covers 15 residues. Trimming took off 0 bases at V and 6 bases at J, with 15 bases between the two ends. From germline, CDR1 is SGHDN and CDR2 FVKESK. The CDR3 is CASSQERGRVAEQYF. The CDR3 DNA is TGTGCCAGCAGCCAAGAGCGAGGACGAGTGGCCGAGCAGTACTTC. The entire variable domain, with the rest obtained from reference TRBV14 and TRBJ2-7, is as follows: EAGVTQFPSHSVIEKGQTVTLRCDPISGHDNLYWYRRVMGKEIKFLLHFVKESKQDESGMPNNRFLAERTGGTYSTLKVQPAELEDSGVYFCASSQERGRVAEQYFGPGTRLTVT.

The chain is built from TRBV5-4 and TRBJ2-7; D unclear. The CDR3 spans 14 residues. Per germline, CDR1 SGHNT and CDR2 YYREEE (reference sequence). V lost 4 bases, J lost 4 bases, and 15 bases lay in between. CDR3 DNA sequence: TGTGCCAGCAGCCAAGTTGGCTACCAATACGAGCAGTACTTC. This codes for CASSQVGYQYEQYF.

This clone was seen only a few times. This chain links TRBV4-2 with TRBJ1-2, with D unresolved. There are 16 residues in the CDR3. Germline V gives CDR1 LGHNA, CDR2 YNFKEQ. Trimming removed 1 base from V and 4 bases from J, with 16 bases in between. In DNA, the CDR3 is TGTGCCAGCAGCCAAGGGGAATCTACCCCGGTCTATGGCTACACCTTC. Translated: CASSQGESTPVYGYTF.

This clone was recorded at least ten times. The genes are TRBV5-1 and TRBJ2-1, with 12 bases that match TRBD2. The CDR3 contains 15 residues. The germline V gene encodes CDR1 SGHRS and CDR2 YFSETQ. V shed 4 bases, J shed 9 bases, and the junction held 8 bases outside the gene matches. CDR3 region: CASSKTSGSSSEQFF. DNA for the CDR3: TGCGCCAGCAGCAAGACTAGCGGGAGTTCTAGTGAGCAGTTCTTC.

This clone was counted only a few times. Here the CDR3 DNA reads TGTGCCAGCAGCTCGACTAGCAGCACAGATACGCAGTATTTT. Translation: CASSSTSSTDTQYF. The rearrangement joins TRBV7-8 to TRBJ2-3; 7 bases line up with TRBD2. Germline CDR1 and CDR2: SGHVS and FQNEAQ. V trimming: 4 bases; J trimming: 0 bases; junction bases outside the gene matches: 1. The CDR3 totals 14 residues.

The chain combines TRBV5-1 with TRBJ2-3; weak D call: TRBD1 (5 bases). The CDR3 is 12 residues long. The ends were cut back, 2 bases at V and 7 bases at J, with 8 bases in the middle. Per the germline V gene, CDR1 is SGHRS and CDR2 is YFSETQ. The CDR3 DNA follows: TGCGCCAGCAGCTTAGACAGATATACGCAGTATTTT. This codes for CASSLDRYTQYF.

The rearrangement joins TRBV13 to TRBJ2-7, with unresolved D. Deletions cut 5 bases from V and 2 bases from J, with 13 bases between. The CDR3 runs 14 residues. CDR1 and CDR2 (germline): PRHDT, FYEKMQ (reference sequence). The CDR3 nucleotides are TGTGCCAGCAGCCTGCTAGGAGCTGCCTACGAGCAGTACTTC. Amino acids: CASSLLGAAYEQYF.

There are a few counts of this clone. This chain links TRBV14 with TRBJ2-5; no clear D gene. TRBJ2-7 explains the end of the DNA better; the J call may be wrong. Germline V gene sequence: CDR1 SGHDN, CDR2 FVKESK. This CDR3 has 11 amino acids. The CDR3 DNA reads TGTGCCAGCAGCCAAGGAGTCGAGCAGTACTTC. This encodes CASSQGVEQYF.

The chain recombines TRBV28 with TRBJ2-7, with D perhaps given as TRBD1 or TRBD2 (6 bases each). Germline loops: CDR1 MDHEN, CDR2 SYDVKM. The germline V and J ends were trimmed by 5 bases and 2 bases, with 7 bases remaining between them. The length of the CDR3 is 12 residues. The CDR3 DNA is TGTGCCAGCAGTAGGGGGGCCTACGAGCAGTACTTC. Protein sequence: CASSRGAYEQYF.

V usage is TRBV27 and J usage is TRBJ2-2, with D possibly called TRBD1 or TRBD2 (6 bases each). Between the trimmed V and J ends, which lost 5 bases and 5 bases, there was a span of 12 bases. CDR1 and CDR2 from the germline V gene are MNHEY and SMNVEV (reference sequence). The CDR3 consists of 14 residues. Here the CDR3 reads CASSGGRITGELFF. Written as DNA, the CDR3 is TGTGCCAGCAGTGGGGGGCGCATTACCGGGGAGCTGTTTTTT.

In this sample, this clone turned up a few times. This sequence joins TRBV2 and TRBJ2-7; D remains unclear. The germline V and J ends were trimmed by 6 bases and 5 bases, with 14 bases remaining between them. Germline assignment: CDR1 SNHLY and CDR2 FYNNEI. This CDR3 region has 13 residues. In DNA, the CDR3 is TGTGCCAGCAGGAATAGCTATGAGGACGAGCAGTACTTC. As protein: CASRNSYEDEQYF.